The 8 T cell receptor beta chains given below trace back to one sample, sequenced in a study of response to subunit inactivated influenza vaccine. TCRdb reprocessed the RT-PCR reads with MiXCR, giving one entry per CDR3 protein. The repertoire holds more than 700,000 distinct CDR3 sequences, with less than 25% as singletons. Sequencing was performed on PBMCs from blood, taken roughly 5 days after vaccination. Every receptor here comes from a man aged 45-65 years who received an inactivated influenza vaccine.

DNA of the CDR3: TGTGCCAGCAGCCAAGGGACTCTAGCGGGGGGCACAGATACGCAGTATTTT. Protein: CASSQGTLAGGTDTQYF. The rearrangement uses TRBV4-2 and TRBJ2-3; TRBD2 agrees at 10 bases. V lost 1 base and J lost 1; bases outside the gene matches: 5. This CDR3 comprises 17 residues. Per the germline V gene, CDR1 is LGHNA and CDR2 is YNFKEQ.

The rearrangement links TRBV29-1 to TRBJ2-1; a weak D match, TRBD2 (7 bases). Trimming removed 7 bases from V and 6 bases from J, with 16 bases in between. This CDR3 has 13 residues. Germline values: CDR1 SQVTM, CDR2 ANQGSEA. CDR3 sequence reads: CSDKGGSSNEQFF. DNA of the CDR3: TGCAGCGACAAGGGGGGGTCGAGCAATGAGCAGTTCTTC.

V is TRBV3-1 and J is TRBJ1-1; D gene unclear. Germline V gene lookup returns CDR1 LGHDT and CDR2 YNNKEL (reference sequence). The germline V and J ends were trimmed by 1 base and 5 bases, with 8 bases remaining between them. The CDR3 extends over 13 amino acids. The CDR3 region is CASSQVPRTEAFF. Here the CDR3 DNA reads TGTGCCAGCAGCCAAGTTCCACGAACTGAAGCTTTCTTT.

CDR3 DNA sequence: TGTGCCAGCAGCCAAGGGGGGTCCGTGGGGGGTGAAAAACTGTTTTTT. The encoded protein is CASSQGGSVGGEKLFF. The chain joins TRBV3-1 to TRBJ1-4; TRBD1 might be the D (5 bases). The CDR3 is 16 residues long. The V end was cut by 1 base, the J end by 7 bases, with 16 bases between. Germline V gene data show CDR1 as LGHDT and CDR2 as YNNKEL (reference sequence).

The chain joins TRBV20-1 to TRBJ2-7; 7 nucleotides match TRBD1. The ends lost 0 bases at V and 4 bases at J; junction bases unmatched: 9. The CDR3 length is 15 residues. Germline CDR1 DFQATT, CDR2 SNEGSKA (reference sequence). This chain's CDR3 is CSARDFRGQIYEQYF. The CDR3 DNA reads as TGCAGTGCTAGAGATTTTCGGGGACAGATTTACGAGCAGTACTTC.

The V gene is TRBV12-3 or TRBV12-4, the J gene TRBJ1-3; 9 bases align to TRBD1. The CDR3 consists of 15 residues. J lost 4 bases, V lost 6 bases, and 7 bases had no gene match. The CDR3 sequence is CASSLQGARGNTIYF. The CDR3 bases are TGTGCCAGCAGCCTACAGGGGGCGCGGGGAAACACCATATATTTT.

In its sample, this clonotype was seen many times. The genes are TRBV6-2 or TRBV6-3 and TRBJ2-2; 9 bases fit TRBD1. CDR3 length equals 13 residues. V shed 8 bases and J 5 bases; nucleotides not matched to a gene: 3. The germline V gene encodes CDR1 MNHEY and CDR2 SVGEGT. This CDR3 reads CASRGTGTGELFF. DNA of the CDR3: TGTGCCAGCCGAGGGACAGGGACCGGGGAGCTGTTTTTT.

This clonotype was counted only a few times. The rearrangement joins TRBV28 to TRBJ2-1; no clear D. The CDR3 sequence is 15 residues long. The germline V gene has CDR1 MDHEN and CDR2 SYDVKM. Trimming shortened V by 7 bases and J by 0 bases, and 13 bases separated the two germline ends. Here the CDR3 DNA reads TGTGCCAGCATGGATCAGGTTAGCTCCTACAATGAGCAGTTCTTC. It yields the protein CASMDQVSSYNEQFF.